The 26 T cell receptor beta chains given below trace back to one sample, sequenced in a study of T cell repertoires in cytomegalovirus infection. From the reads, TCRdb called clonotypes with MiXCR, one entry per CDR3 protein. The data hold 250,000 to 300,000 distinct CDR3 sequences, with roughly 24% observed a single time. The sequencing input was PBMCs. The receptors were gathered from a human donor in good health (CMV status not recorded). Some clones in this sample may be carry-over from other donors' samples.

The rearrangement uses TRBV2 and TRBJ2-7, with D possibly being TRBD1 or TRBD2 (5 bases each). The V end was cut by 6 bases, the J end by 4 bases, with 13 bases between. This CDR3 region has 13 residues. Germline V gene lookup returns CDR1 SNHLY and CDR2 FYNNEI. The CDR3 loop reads CASRPGRRYEQYF. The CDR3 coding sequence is TGTGCCAGCAGGCCGGGACGGAGATACGAGCAGTACTTC.

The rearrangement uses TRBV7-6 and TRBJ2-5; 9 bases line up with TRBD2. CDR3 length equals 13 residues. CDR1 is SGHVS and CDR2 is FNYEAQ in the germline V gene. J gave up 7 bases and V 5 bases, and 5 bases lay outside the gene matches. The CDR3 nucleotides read TGTGCCAGCAGCGAGCGGGGGGTCGGGACCCAGTACTTC. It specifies CASSERGVGTQYF.

CDR3 loop: CASSSGGVWDEQFF. The CDR3 bases are TGTGCCAGCAGCTCGGGCGGGGTCTGGGATGAGCAGTTCTTC. J is TRBJ2-1 and V is TRBV11-3; D is perhaps TRBD2 (6 bases). V gave up 4 bases and J gave up 8 bases, with 15 bases separating them. Germline assignment: CDR1 SGHNT and CDR2 YENEEA. The CDR3 spans 14 residues.

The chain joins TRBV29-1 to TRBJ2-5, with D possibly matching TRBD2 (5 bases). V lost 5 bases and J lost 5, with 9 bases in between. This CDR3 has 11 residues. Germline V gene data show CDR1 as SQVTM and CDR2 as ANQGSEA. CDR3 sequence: CSVRERETQYF. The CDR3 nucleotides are TGCAGCGTTAGGGAGCGGGAGACCCAGTACTTC.

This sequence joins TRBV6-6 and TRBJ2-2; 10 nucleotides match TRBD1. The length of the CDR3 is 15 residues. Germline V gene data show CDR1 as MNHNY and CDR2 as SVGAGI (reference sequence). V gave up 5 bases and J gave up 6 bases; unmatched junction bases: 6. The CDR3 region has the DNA TGTGCCAGCAGTCATACCGGGACAGGGGCCGGGGAGCTGTTTTTT. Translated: CASSHTGTGAGELFF.

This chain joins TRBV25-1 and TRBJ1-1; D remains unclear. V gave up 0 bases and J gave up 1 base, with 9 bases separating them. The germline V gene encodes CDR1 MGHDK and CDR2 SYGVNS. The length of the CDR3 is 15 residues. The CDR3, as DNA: TGTGCCAGCAGTGAATACAGGCAGGAGAACACTGAAGCTTTCTTT. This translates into CASSEYRQENTEAFF.

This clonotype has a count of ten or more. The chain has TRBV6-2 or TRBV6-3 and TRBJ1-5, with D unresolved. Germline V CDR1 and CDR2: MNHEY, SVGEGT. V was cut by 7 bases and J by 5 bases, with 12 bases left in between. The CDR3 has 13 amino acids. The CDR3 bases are TGTGCCAGCAATCTACTTGGTGATCAGCCCCAGCATTTT. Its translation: CASNLLGDQPQHF.

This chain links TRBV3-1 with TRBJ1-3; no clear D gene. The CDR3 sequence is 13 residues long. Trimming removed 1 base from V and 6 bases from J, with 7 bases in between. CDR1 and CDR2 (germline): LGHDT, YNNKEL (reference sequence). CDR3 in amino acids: CASSQAVPNTIYF. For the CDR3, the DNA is TGTGCCAGCAGCCAAGCGGTCCCAAACACCATATATTTT.

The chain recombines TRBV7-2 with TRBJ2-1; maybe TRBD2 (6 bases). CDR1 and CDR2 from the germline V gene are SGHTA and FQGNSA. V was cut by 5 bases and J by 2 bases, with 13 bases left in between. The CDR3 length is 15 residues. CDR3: CASSRDWDTYNEQFF. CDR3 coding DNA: TGTGCCAGCAGCCGGGACTGGGATACCTACAATGAGCAGTTCTTC.

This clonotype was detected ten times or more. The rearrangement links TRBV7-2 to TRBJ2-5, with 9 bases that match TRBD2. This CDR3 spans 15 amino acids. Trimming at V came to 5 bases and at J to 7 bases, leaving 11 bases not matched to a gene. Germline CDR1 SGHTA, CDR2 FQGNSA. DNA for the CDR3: TGTGCCAGCAGCCTACTAGCGGGCCACCTCACGACCCAGTACTTC. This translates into CASSLLAGHLTTQYF.

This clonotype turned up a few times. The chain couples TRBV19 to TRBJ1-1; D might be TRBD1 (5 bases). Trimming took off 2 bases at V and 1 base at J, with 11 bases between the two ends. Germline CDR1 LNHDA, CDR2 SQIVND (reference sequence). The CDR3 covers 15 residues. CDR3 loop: CASSINTGGNTEAFF. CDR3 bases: TGTGCCAGTAGTATAAATACAGGAGGGAACACTGAAGCTTTCTTT. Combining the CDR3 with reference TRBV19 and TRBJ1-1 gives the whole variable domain DGGITQSPKYLFRKEGQNVTLSCEQNLNHDAMYWYRQDPGQGLRLIYYSQIVNDFQKGDIAEGYSVSREKKESFPLTVTSAQKNPTAFYLCASSINTGGNTEAFFGQGTRLTVV.

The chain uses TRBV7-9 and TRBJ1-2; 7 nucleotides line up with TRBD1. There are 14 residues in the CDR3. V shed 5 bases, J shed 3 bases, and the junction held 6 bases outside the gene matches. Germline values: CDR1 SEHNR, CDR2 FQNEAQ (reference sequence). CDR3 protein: CASSMGQQYYGYTF. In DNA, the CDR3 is TGTGCCAGCAGCATGGGACAGCAGTACTATGGCTACACCTTC.

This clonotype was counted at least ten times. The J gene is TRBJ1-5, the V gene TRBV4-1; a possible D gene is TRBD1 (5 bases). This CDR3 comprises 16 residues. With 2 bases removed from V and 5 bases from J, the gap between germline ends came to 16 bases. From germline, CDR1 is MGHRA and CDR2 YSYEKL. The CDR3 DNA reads TGCGCCAGCAGCCAATATGCCGGCGGACAAGATCAGCCCCAGCATTTT. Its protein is CASSQYAGGQDQPQHF.

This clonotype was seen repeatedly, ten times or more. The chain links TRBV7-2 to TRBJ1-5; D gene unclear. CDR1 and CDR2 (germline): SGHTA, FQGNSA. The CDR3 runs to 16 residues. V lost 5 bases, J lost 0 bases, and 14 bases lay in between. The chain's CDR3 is CASSVVKWNSNQPQHF. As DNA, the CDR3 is TGTGCCAGCAGCGTAGTCAAGTGGAATAGCAATCAGCCCCAGCATTTT.

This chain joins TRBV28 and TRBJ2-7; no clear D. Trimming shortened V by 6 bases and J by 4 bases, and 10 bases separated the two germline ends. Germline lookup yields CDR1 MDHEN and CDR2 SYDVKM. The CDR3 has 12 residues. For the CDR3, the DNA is TGTGCCAGCAGGCCCGGCTCATACGAGCAGTACTTC. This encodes CASRPGSYEQYF.

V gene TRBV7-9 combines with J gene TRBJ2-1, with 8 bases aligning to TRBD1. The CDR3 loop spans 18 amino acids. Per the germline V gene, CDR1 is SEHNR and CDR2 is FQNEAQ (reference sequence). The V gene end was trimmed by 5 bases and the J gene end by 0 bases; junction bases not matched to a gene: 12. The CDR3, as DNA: TGTGCCAGCAGCCTTGGGGACAGGTCACTCCCCTCCTACAATGAGCAGTTCTTC. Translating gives CASSLGDRSLPSYNEQFF.

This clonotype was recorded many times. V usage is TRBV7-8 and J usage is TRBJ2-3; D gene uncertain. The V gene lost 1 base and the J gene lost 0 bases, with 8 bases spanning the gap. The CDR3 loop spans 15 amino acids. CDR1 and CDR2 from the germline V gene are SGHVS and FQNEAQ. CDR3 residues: CASSLEQRSTDTQYF. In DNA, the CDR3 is TGTGCCAGCAGCTTAGAACAGAGAAGCACAGATACGCAGTATTTT.

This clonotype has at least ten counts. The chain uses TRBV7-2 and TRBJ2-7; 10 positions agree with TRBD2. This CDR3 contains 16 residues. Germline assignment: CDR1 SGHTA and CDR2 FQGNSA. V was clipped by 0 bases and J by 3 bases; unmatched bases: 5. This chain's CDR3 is CASSLAPGLANYEQYF. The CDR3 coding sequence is TGTGCCAGCAGCTTAGCGCCGGGACTAGCGAACTACGAGCAGTACTTC.

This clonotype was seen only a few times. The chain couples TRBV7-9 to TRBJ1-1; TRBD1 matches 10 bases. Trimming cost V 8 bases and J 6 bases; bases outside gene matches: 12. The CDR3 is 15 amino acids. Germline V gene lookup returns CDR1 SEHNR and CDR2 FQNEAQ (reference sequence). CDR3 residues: CASSGYGQGVAEAFF. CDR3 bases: TGTGCCAGCTCCGGCTACGGACAGGGGGTTGCTGAAGCTTTCTTT. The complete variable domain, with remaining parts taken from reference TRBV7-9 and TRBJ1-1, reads DTGVSQNPRHKITKRGQNVTFRCDPISEHNRLYWYRQTLGQGPEFLTYFQNEAQLEKSRLLSDRFSAERPKGSFSTLEIQRTEQGDSAMYLCASSGYGQGVAEAFFGQGTRLTVV.

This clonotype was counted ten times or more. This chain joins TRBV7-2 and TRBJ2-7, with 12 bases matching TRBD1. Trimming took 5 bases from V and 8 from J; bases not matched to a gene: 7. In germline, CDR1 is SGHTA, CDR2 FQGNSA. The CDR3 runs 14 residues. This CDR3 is CASSLGGQGAQQYF. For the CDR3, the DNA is TGTGCCAGCAGCCTCGGGGGACAGGGGGCGCAGCAGTACTTC.

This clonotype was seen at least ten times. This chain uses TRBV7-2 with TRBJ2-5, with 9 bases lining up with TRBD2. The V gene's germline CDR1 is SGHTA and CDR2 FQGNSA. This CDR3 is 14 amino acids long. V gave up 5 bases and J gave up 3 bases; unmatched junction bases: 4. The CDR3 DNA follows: TGTGCCAGCAGCGACTCTAGCGGGGAAGAGACCCAGTACTTC. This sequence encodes CASSDSSGEETQYF.

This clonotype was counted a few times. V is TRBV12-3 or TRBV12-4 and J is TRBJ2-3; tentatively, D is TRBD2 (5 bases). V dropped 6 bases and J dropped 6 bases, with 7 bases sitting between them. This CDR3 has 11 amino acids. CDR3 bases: TGTGCCAGCAGCTGGAGGGATACGCAGTATTTT. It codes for CASSWRDTQYF.

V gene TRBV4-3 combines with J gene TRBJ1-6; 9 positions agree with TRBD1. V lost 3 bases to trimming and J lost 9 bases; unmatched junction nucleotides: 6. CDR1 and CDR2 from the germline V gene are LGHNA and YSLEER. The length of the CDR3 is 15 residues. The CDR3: CASSQGQGVISPLHF. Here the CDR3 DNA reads TGCGCCAGCAGCCAGGGACAGGGAGTTATTTCACCCCTCCACTTT.

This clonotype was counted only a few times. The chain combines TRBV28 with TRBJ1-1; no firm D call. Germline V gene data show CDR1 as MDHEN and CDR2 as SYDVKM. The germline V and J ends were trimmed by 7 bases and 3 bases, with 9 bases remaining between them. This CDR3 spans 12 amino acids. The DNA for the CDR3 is TGTGCCAGCAACCAGAGAGACACTGAAGCTTTCTTT. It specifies CASNQRDTEAFF.

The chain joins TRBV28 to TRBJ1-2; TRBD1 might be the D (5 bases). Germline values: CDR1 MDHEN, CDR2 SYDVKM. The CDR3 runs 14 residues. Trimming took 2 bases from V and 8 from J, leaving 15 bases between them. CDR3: CASSLGQGQRGYTF. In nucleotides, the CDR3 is TGTGCCAGCAGTTTAGGGCAGGGCCAGCGAGGCTACACCTTC.

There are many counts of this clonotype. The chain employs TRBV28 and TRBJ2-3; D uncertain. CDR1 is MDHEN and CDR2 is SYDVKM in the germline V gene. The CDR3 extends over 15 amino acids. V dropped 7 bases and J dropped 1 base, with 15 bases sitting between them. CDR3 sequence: CASTPPGLGTDTQYF. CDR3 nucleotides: TGTGCCAGCACCCCCCCCGGTCTGGGCACAGATACGCAGTATTTT.